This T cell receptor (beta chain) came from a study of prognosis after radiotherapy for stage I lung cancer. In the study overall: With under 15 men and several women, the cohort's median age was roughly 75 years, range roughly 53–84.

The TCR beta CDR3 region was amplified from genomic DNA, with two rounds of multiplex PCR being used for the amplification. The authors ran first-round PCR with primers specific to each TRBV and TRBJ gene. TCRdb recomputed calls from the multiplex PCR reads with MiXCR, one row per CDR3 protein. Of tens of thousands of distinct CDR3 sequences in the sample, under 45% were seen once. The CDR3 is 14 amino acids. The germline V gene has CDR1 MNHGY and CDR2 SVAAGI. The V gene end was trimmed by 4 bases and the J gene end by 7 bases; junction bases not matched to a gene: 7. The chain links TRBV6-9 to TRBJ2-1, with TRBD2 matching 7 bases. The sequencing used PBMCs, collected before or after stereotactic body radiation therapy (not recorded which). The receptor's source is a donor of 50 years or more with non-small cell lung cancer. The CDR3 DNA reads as TGTGCCAGCAGTTTAGTGGGAGGGCCGAATGAGCAGTTCTTC. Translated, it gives CASSLVGGPNEQFF.